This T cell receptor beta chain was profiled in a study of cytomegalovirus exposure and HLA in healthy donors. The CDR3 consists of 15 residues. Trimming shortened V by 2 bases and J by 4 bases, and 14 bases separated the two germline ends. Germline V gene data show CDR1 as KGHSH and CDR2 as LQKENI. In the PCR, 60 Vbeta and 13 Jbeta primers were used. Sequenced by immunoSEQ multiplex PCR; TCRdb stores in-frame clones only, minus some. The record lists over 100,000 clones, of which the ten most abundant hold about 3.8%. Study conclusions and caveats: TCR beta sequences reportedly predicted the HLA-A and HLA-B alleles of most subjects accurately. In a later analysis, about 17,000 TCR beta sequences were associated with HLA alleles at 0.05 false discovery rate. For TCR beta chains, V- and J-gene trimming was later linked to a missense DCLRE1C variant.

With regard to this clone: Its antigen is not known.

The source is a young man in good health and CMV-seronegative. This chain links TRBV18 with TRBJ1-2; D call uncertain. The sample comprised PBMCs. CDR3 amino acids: CASSPSDGGFYGYTF. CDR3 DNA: TGTGCCAGCTCACCATCGGACGGAGGATTCTATGGCTACACCTTC.